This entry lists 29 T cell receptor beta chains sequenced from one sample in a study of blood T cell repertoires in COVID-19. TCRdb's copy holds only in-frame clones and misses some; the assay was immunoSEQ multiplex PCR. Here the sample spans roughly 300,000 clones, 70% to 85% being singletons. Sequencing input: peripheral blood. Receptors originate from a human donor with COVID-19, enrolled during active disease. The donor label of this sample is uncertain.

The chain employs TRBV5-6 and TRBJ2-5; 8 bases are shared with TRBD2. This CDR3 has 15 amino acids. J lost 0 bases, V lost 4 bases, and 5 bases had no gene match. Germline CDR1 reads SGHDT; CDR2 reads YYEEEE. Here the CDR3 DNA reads TGTGCCAGCAGCCCACGGGGGGGAAACCAAGAGACCCAGTACTTC. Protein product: CASSPRGGNQETQYF. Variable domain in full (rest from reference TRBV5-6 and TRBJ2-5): DAGVTQSPTHLIKTRGQQVTLRCSPKSGHDTVSWYQQALGQGPQFIFQYYEEEERQRGNFPDRFSGHQFPNYSSELNVNALLLGDSALYLCASSPRGGNQETQYFGPGTRLLVL.

CDR3 sequence: CASPGTVTNEKLFF. In DNA form, the CDR3 reads TGTGCCAGCCCCGGGACAGTTACTAATGAAAAACTGTTTTTT. The V gene is TRBV27, the J gene TRBJ1-4; TRBD1 agrees at 7 bases. Looked up from germline, CDR1 is MNHEY and CDR2 is SMNVEV (reference sequence). The CDR3 runs to 14 residues. The junction had 5 bases not matched to a gene; V was cut back by 8 bases and J by 2 bases. Drawing the rest from reference TRBV27 and TRBJ1-4, the complete variable domain is EAQVTQNPRYLITVTGKKLTVTCSQNMNHEYMSWYRQDPGLGLRQIYYSMNVEVTDKGDVPEGYKVSRKEKRNFPLILESPSPNQTSLYFCASPGTVTNEKLFFGSGTQLSVL.

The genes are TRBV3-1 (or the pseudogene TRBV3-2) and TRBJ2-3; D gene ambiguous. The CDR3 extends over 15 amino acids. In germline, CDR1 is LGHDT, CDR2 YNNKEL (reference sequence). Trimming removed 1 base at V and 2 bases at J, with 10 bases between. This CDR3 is CASSQVSPSTDTQYF. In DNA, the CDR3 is TGTGCCAGCAGCCAAGTGTCCCCCTCCACAGATACGCAGTATTTT.

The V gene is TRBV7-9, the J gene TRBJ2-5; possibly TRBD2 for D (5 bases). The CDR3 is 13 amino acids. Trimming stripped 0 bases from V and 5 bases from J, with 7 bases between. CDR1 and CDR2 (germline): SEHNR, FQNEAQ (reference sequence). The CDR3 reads CASSLAGGETQYF. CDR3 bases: TGTGCCAGCAGCTTAGCGGGCGGGGAGACCCAGTACTTC.

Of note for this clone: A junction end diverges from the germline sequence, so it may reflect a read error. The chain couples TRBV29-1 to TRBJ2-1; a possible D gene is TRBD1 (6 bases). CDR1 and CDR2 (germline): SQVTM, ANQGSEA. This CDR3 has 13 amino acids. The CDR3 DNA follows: TGCAGCGTTGAAAGTATGATTCCAGGGGAAATGGTCTTC. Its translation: CSVESMIPGEMVF.

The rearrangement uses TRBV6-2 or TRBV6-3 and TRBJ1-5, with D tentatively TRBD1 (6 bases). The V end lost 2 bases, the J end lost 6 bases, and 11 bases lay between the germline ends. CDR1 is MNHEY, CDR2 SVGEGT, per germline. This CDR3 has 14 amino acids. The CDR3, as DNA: TGTGCCAGCAGTTACGCGGGGGCGGTTCAGCCCCAGCATTTT. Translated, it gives CASSYAGAVQPQHF.

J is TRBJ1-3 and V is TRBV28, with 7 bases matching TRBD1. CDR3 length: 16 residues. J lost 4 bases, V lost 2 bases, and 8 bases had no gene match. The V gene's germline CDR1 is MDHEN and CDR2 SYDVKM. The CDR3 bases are TGTGCCAGCAGTTTAGCTGACAGGGAACTCGGAAACACCATATATTTT. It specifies CASSLADRELGNTIYF.

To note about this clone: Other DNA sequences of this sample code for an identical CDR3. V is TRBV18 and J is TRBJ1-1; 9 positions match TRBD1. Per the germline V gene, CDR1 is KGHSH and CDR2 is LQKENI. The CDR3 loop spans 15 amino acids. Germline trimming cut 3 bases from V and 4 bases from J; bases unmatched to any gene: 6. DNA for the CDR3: TGTGCCAGCTCACCGCAGGGACAGGGAGGCACTGAAGCTTTCTTT. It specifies CASSPQGQGGTEAFF.

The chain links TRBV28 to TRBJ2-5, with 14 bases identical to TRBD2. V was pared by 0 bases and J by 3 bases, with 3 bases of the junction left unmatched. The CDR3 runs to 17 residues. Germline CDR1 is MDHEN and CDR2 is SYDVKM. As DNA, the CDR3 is TGTGCCAGCAGTTTATGGGGACTAGCGGGAGCTGAAGAGACCCAGTACTTC. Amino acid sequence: CASSLWGLAGAEETQYF.

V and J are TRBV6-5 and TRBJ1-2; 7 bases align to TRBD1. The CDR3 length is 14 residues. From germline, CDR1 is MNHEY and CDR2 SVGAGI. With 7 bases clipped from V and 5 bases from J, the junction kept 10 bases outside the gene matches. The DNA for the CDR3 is TGTGCCAGCACCCCAAGGAGGGACAGATATGGCTACACCTTC. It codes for CASTPRRDRYGYTF.

The CDR3 DNA reads TGTGCCAGCCAGCCGGGAGTTAACTATGGCTACACCTTC. Translating it yields CASQPGVNYGYTF. This rearrangement joins TRBV11-2 to TRBJ1-2; D unclear. The CDR3 sequence is 13 residues long. Germline V lookup: CDR1 SGHAT, CDR2 FQNNGV. The ends were cut back, 8 bases at V and 1 base at J, with 11 bases in the middle.

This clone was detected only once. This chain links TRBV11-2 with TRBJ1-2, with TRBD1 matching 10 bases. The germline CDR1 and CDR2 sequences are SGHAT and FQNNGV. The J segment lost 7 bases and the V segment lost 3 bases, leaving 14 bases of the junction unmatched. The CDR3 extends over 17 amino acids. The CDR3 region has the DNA TGTGCCAGCAGCTTGGGGCCGACAGGGGGCTGGTCGGGTGGCTACACCTTC. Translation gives CASSLGPTGGWSGGYTF. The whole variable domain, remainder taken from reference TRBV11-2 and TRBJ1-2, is EAGVAQSPRYKIIEKRQSVAFWCNPISGHATLYWYQQILGQGPKLLIQFQNNGVVDDSQLPKDRFSAERLKGVDSTLKIQPAKLEDSAVYLCASSLGPTGGWSGGYTFGSGTRLTVV.

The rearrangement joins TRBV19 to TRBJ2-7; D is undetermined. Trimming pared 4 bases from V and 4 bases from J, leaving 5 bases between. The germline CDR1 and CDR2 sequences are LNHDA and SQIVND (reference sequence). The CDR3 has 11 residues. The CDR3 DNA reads TGTGCCAGTAGTAACGGGTACGAGCAGTACTTC. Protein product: CASSNGYEQYF.

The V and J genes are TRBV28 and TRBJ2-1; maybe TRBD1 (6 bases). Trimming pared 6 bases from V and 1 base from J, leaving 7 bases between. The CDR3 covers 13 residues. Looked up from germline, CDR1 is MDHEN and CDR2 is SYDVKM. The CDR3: CASRGQSYNEQFF. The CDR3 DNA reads TGTGCCAGCAGAGGACAGTCCTACAATGAGCAGTTCTTC.

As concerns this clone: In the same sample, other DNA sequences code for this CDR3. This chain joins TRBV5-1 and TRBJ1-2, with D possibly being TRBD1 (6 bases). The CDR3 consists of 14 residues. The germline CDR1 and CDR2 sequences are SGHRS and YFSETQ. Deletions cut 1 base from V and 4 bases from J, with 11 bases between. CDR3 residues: CASSLTDRSYGYTF. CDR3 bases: TGCGCCAGCAGCTTGACGGACAGAAGCTATGGCTACACCTTC.

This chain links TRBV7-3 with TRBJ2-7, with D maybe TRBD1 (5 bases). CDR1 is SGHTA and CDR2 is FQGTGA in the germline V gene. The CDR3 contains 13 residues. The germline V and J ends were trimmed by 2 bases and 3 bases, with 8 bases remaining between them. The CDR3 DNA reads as TGTGCCAGCAGCTTAGGACAAAACTACGAGCAGTACTTC. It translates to CASSLGQNYEQYF.

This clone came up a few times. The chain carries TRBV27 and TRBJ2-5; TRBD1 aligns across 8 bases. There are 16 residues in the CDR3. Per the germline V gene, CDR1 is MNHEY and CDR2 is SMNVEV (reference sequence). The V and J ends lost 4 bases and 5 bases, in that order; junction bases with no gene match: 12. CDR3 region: CASSSIKRRTGETQYF. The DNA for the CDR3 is TGTGCCAGCAGTTCTATAAAGCGTCGGACAGGGGAGACCCAGTACTTC.

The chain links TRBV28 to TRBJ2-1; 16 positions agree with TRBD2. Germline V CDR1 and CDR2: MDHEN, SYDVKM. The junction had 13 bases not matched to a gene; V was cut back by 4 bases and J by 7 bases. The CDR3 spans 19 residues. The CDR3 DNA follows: TGTGCCAGCAGTTCTATCGGACCGGGACTAGCGGGAGGGGGTAATGAGCAGTTCTTC. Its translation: CASSSIGPGLAGGGNEQFF.

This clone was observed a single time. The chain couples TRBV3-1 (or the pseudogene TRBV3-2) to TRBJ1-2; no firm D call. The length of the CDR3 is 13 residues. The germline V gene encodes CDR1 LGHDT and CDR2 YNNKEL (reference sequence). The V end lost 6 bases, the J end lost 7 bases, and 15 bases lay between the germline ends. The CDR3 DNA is TGTGCCAGCAGTTGGGGAGAAGATAGTGGCTACACCTTC. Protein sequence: CASSWGEDSGYTF.

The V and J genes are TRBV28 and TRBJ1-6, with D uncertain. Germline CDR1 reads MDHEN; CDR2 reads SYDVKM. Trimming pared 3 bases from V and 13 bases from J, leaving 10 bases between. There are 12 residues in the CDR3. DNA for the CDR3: TGTGCCAGCAGTTTTAGAGCGGGCCCCCTCCACTTT. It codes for CASSFRAGPLHF.

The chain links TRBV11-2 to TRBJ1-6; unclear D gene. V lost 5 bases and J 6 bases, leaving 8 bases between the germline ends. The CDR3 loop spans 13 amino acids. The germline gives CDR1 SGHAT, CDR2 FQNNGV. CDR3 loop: CASSARINSPLHF. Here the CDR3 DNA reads TGTGCCAGCAGCGCGAGGATTAATTCACCCCTCCACTTT.

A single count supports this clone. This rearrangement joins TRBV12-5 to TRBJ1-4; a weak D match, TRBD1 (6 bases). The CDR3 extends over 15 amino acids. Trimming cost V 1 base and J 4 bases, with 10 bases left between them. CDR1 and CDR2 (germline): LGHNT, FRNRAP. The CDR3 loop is CASGLGTAGNEKLFF. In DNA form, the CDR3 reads TGTGCTAGTGGTTTGGGGACAGCCGGTAATGAAAAACTGTTTTTT.

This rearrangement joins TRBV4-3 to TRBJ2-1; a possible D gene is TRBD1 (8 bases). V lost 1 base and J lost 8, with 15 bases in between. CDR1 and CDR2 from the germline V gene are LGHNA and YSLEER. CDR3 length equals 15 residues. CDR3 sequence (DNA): TGCGCCAGCAGCCAAGCCAACAGGGGGGGGGATGAGCAGTTCTTC. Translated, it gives CASSQANRGGDEQFF.

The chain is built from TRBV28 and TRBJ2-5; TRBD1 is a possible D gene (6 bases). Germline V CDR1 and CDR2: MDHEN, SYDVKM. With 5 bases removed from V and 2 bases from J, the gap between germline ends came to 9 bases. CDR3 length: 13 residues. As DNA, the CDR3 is TGTGCCAGCAGTATTACAGGGCAAGAGACCCAGTACTTC. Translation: CASSITGQETQYF.

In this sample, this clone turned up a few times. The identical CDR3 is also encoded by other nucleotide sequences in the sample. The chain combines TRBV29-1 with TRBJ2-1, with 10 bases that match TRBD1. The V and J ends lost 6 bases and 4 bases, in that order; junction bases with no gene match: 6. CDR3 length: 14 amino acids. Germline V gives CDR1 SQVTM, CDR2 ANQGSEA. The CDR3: CSVAGTGVYNEQFF. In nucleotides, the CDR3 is TGCAGCGTCGCCGGGACAGGGGTTTACAATGAGCAGTTCTTC.

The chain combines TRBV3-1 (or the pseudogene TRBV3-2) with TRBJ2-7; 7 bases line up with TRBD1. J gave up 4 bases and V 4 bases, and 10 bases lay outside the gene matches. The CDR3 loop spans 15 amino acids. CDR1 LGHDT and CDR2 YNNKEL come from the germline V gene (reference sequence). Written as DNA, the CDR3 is TGTGCCAGCAGCCGTAGTACAGGGGCTCAGTACGAGCAGTACTTC. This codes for CASSRSTGAQYEQYF.

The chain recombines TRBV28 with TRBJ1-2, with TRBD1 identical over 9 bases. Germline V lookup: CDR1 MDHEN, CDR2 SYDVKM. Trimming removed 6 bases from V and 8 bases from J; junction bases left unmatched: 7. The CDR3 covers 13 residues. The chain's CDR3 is CASRFTGGGGYTF. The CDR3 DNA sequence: TGTGCCAGCAGGTTTACAGGGGGCGGAGGCTACACCTTC.

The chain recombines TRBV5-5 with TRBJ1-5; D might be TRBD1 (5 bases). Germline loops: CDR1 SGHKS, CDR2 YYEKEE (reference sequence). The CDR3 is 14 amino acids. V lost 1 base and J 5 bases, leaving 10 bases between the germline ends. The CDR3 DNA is TGTGCCAGCAGCTTGTGGCAGGGTGATCAGCCCCAGCATTTT. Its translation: CASSLWQGDQPQHF.

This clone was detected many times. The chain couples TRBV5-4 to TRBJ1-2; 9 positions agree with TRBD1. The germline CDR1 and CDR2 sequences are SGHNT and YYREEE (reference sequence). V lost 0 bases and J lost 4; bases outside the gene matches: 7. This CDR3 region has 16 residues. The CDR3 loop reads CASSLEGTGFLYGYTF. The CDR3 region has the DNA TGTGCCAGCAGCTTGGAGGGGACAGGGTTTCTCTATGGCTACACCTTC.